Listed below are T cell receptor beta chains from one sample, sequenced in a study of blood T cell repertoires in COVID-19. Profiling relied on immunoSEQ multiplex PCR, and the TCRdb table lists in-frame clones only, not all of them. The sample gives approximately 63,000 clones, around 76% of which show up once; approximately 55% is in the top ten. The sample consisted of peripheral blood. Receptors were obtained from a woman over 75 with acute or convalescent COVID-19. CDR3s include the opening cysteine and the closing phenylalanine or tryptophan. The D gene is left open where the match is weak. The listing skips clone size in some rows; elsewhere it reads once, few, many or a size class.

CDR3 DNA | CDR3 protein | CDR3 length | J gene | clone size | V gene | D gene
TGTGCCAGCAGCGTAGAGGGGGCAATAGATGAGCAGTTCTTC | CASSVEGAIDEQFF | 14 | TRBJ2-1 | . | TRBV9 | TRBD1
TGTGCCAGCAGTTTCGGCAGGGCGTACGAGCAGTACTTC | CASSFGRAYEQYF | 13 | TRBJ2-7 | . | TRBV12-3/TRBV12-4 | .
TGTGCCAGCTCACTGGGACAGGGCCCTAATGAAAAACTGTTTTTT | CASSLGQGPNEKLFF | 15 | TRBJ1-4 | . | TRBV18 | TRBD1
TGTGCCACCAGCCCCGGGACAGGGGGGAAAACTGAAGCTTTCTTT | CATSPGTGGKTEAFF | 15 | TRBJ1-1 | . | TRBV15 | TRBD1
TGTGCCAGTAGTATAGATGGGAGGGCGAACACTGAAGCTTTCTTT | CASSIDGRANTEAFF | 15 | TRBJ1-1 | many | TRBV19 | .
TGCGCCAGCACTCGGGGGGGACCCTACGAGCAGTACTTC | CASTRGGPYEQYF | 13 | TRBJ2-7 | . | TRBV23-1 | TRBD2
TGTGCCAGCAGCTCCCCGGACAGGGGAACCTACGAGCAGTACTTC | CASSSPDRGTYEQYF | 15 | TRBJ2-7 | . | TRBV7-2 | TRBD1
TGTGCCAGTAGTATGGTCGGGGGGCCGAACACTGAAGCTTTCTTT | CASSMVGGPNTEAFF | 15 | TRBJ1-1 | . | TRBV19 | .
TGTGCCACACCACCCGAGGGACTAGGCCACGAGCAGTACTTC | CATPPEGLGHEQYF | 14 | TRBJ2-7 | . | TRBV27 | TRBD2
TGTGCCAGCAGTTACGACAGATTCTCACCCCTCCACTTT | CASSYDRFSPLHF | 13 | TRBJ1-6 | . | TRBV6-5 | .
TGTGCCACCGACAGGGAAAGCACAGATACGCAGTATTTT | CATDRESTDTQYF | 13 | TRBJ2-3 | . | TRBV28 | TRBD1
TGCGCCAGCAGCCCATTCCCTCTAGCGGGAGGCCTGAATGGCGAGCAGTTCTTC | CASSPFPLAGGLNGEQFF | 18 | TRBJ2-1 | few | TRBV4-1 | TRBD2
TGCAGCGCCGGGAGTTCCAATGAGCAGTTCTTC | CSAGSSNEQFF | 11 | TRBJ2-1 | . | TRBV29-1 | .
TGTGCCAGCAGCTTACTGGTTTCGGGAGTGCAGTACTTC | CASSLLVSGVQYF | 13 | TRBJ2-7 | . | TRBV7-2 | .
TGCGCCAGCAGCTTGGACGGACTAGTGGTTGAGCAGTTCTTC | CASSLDGLVVEQFF | 14 | TRBJ2-1 | . | TRBV5-1 | TRBD2
TGCGCCAGCAGCTCGACTAGCGGGACAGATACGCAGTATTTT | CASSSTSGTDTQYF | 14 | TRBJ2-3 | . | TRBV5-1 | TRBD2
TGTGCCAGCAGTGAAGGGCCAGGGGGTAGTGGAAACACCATATATTTT | CASSEGPGGSGNTIYF | 16 | TRBJ1-3 | . | TRBV2 | TRBD1
TGTGCCAGCAGTTCCGACAGGGCATCCTACAATGAGCAGTTCTTC | CASSSDRASYNEQFF | 15 | TRBJ2-1 | . | TRBV6-5 | TRBD1
TGTGCCAGTAGTACCTTTAGCGGGAGCTTGCAAGATACGCAGTATTTT | CASSTFSGSLQDTQYF | 16 | TRBJ2-3 | . | TRBV19 | TRBD2
TGTGCCAGCAGCTTACTTCACGGGAGGGTACGTTTCTTTAACGAGCAGTACTTC | CASSLLHGRVRFFNEQYF | 18 | TRBJ2-7 | . | TRBV7-8 | TRBD2
TGCGCCAGCAGCTTGGGGGGCGATGAGCAGTTCTTC | CASSLGGDEQFF | 12 | TRBJ2-1 | . | TRBV5-1 | .
TGTGCCAGTAGTCGTGGGGCCAACGTCCTGACTTTC | CASSRGANVLTF | 12 | TRBJ2-6 | . | TRBV27 | .
TGTGCCAGCAGCTGGGGGGCTAGCGGCCTTGGGGCAGATACGCAGTATTTT | CASSWGASGLGADTQYF | 17 | TRBJ2-3 | . | TRBV7-6 | .
TGTGCCACGGGGATCCAGGTCGCGGGGCAGTATTTT | CATGIQVAGQYF | 12 | TRBJ2-3 | . | TRBV28 | .
TGTGCCAGCAGCTTAAATAGTAGGGGAGAGACCCAGTACTTC | CASSLNSRGETQYF | 14 | TRBJ2-5 | . | TRBV7-3 | .
TGTGCCAGCAGTTTTGGGACAGCGCCGACCCAGTACTTC | CASSFGTAPTQYF | 13 | TRBJ2-5 | . | TRBV12-3/TRBV12-4 | TRBD1
TGTGCCAGTAGTCAGGGACAGGGAGCTGAAGCTTTCTTT | CASSQGQGAEAFF | 13 | TRBJ1-1 | . | TRBV19 | TRBD1
TGTGCCAGCAGCTCATATACAGGGTACGAGCAGTACTTC | CASSSYTGYEQYF | 13 | TRBJ2-7 | . | TRBV11-2 | .
TGTGCCAGCAGTTACCGCGGCACTAGGAACACTGAAGCTTTCTTT | CASSYRGTRNTEAFF | 15 | TRBJ1-1 | . | TRBV6-5 | .
TGTGCCAGCAATTACCGAGGTCTTTCGGGTACAGATACGCAGTATTTT | CASNYRGLSGTDTQYF | 16 | TRBJ2-3 | . | TRBV27 | .
TGTGCCAGTAGTAAGCAGGAATATGGCTACACCTTC | CASSKQEYGYTF | 12 | TRBJ1-2 | . | TRBV19 | .
TGCGCCAGCAGCCCTCAACTAGCGAAAAAATACGAGCAGTACTTC | CASSPQLAKKYEQYF | 15 | TRBJ2-7 | once | TRBV5-1 | TRBD2
TGTGCCAGCAGCTTGCAGGGCCCTGGAAACACCATATATTTT | CASSLQGPGNTIYF | 14 | TRBJ1-3 | . | TRBV7-2 | .
TGTGCCACCAGTGCACTTACAGGGGCGAACACCGGGGAGCTGTTTTTT | CATSALTGANTGELFF | 16 | TRBJ2-2 | . | TRBV24-1 | TRBD1
TGTGCCAGCAGCTGGGGGACAGGGAGCGAGCAGTACTTC | CASSWGTGSEQYF | 13 | TRBJ2-7 | . | TRBV5-6 | TRBD1
TGCAGCGTCCGACTAGCCGCCTCCTACGAGCAGTACTTC | CSVRLAASYEQYF | 13 | TRBJ2-7 | . | TRBV29-1 | TRBD2
TGTGCCAGCAGTCCCGGTCCGGGACAAGACCAAGAGACCCAGTACTTC | CASSPGPGQDQETQYF | 16 | TRBJ2-5 | . | TRBV27 | .
TGTGCCAGCTCTAAAGGGACAGGTATGAACACTGAAGCTTTCTTT | CASSKGTGMNTEAFF | 15 | TRBJ1-1 | . | TRBV18 | TRBD1
TGTGCCAGCTCACCCCTCGGGGTAACTAGCGGGAGGGCCCACGAGCAGTACTTC | CASSPLGVTSGRAHEQYF | 18 | TRBJ2-7 | . | TRBV18 | TRBD2
TGTGCCAGCAGCCTGTTCAATGAGCAGTTCTTC | CASSLFNEQFF | 11 | TRBJ2-1 | many | TRBV5-6 | .
TGTGCCAGCAGCCGGACAGCAACGAATCAGCCCCAGCATTTT | CASSRTATNQPQHF | 14 | TRBJ1-5 | . | TRBV27 | .